The clone carrying this T cell receptor (beta chain) was counted at least ten times. Antigen unknown. 5'RACE with 10-nucleotide random UMIs generated the cDNA. TCRdb recomputed calls from the 5' RACE reads with MiXCR, one row per CDR3 protein. The sample lists about 53,000 distinct CDR3 sequences, roughly 7.7% occurring once. Time point in this sample: longitudinal time-point 3. Volunteers at a blood bank in Maryland, USA, were the healthy controls. These data belong to a study of neurological immune-mediated disorders. Overall study findings and caveats: Multiple sclerosis was found to have the least TCR clonal expansion, below healthy controls, and HTLV-1-associated myelopathy the most. Across subjects, expanded clones had no CDR3 amino acid sequences in common, pointing to private repertoires in all groups.

This receptor was obtained from a woman in her thirties or forties in good health. Input material: PBMCs.

The CDR3 nucleotides are TGTGCCAGCAGTCCCCCCCGACAGAAGTCGAATGAGCAGTTCTTC. Translating it yields CASSPPRQKSNEQFF. This chain links TRBV12-3 or TRBV12-4 with TRBJ2-1; tentative D call: TRBD1 (5 bases). The CDR3 totals 15 residues. Trimming took 5 bases from V and 7 from J, leaving 18 bases between them.